The following is a TCR beta chain sequence with its context. Antigen specificity is unknown. This entry is derived from a study of CD8 T cells in ankylosing spondylitis. General observations from the study: Before this, some motif variants had been reported in reactive arthritis synovial fluid and blood. Ankylosing spondylitis blood appeared to be characterized by a TCR beta motif of eight highly homologous variants. CD8+ by phenotype, disease-linked clones were relatively rare in peripheral blood. It was reported that disease-linked clones were significantly enriched in matched ankylosing spondylitis synovial fluid.

With 6 bases removed from V and 0 bases from J, the gap between germline ends came to 6 bases. CDR1 is ENHRY, CDR2 SYGVKD, per germline. This CDR3 has 13 amino acids. TCRdb ran MiXCR on the 5' RACE reads and lists one entry per CDR3 protein. Found here are just under 350,000 distinct CDR3 sequences, about 15% of them singletons; the top ten hold 0.9% to 1.2%. This sequence was found in a male donor with ankylosing spondylitis or in good health (not recorded which). The sequencing sample was made of blood, either unsorted or a sorted T cell fraction (not recorded which). The chain links TRBV10-3 to TRBJ1-5, with a possible D match to TRBD1 (5 bases). This CDR3 reads CAIRGDSNQPQHF. CDR3 DNA: TGTGCCATCAGGGGGGATAGCAATCAGCCCCAGCATTTT.